This T cell receptor beta chain was recorded in a study of beta chain features in type 1 diabetes (dated by TCRdb to between 2018 and 2020). With regard to the full study: Mean age, gender distribution, total cell number and subset yield were not different between patients and healthy donors. A total of just under 110,000,000 sorted cells were examined across all samples, and RNA yield correlated strongly with the number of cells per subset. The study compared TCRB repertoires of sorted circulating CD4+ T cell subsets between recently diagnosed type 1 diabetes patients and matched healthy donors. Regulatory and stem cell-like memory subsets were obtained from only 8 patients and roughly 8 healthy donors, while naive and central memory subsets were obtained from all 30 or so donors. Summary of the overall study and its limitations: Shorter templates might have been favored by PCR, but patient and control samples were amplified and corrected together, so both groups would have been affected equally by any skew. Naive, central memory and regulatory TCRB repertoires appeared more similar among patients than among healthy donors. Because small numbers of individuals were included in the HLA sub-analyses, any influence of HLA type on TCRB rearrangement was left unresolved. Because cDNA was sequenced instead of genomic DNA, highly expressing activated cells could be over-represented, though the groups showed no difference in activation or CD3 levels. At VDJ recombination sites, patients with type 1 diabetes made fewer insertions and deleted more nucleotides, a pattern implying thymic rearrangement abnormalities. A moderate but significant shortening of TCRB CDR3 length was observed in type 1 diabetes patients in all four CD4+ subsets.

V loses 4 bases at its end and J loses 6 bases; junction bases beyond the gene matches: 9. CDR1 and CDR2 (SGHNT, YYREEE) derive from the germline V gene (reference sequence). Spanning cysteine to phenylalanine, the CDR3 consists of 15 amino acids. Solely the CDR3 DNA is kept, with 45 bases framed from the first base. This clone has only a few counts. Its antigen target is currently unknown. No base-level quality is on record; no much larger clone is a single base apart. Each donor gave one peripheral blood draw, around 0.12 L on average, collected into heparinised tubes. Naive, central memory, regulatory and stem cell-like memory CD4+ T cells were sorted on a BD FACSAria II using a panel including CD45RO, CCR7, CD25, CD127, CD95 and CD27. Purity was above 98% for every sorted population. Right away, PBMCs were isolated by Lymphoprep density gradient centrifugation and were stained directly, with no culture step. So that batch effects would be minimized, each experiment stained and sorted samples in pairs, pairing one healthy donor with one patient.

The High Capacity cDNA Reverse Transcription Kit was used to reverse transcribe all of the isolated RNA, meaning that expressed TCRB transcripts were what got sequenced. Naive, central memory and regulatory T cell samples underwent deep immunoSEQ sequencing, averaging about 3.57 million total reads per sample. After sorted cells were lysed in RLT buffer, RNA was extracted with DNase-treated RNeasy Micro or Mini kits, with the choice depending on cell number. Each cell subset was processed separately to prevent cross-contamination, with patient and healthy donor samples processed together. The immunoSEQ multiplex PCR was used to amplify TCRB sequences from cDNA, generating 87-bp fragments that spanned the CDR3 region. Sequencing of the amplicons was done on the Illumina HiSeq platform. On the authors' methods: Synthetic template baselines were used to correct PCR bias computationally, reads within Hamming distance 2 were collapsed, and singletons that could not be merged were discarded. Reads were aligned to IMGT to assign V, D and J genes, CDR3 length, and insertions or deletions at six rearrangement sites. Clonotype counts were normalized to sorted cell number within each subset before computing true diversity and Gini coefficients with the tcR R package. The overlap coefficient, calculated on TCRB nucleotide sequences, was used to measure repertoire sharing. Here the immuneACCESS table is served through TCRdb, limited to in-frame sequences with V and J called. Missing clones are a known gap in these copies; in checked studies unresolved V genes cover under half, and the rest lacks a known reason. V, J and clone size reflect that table, while D and trimming were determined from the DNA. A total of under 150,000 clones appear in this sample, roughly 10% of them only once. The ten biggest clones cover around 0.79% of the sample.

Material for sequencing was central memory CD4+ T cells from blood. The sequence joins TRBV5-4 to TRBJ2-1, with TRBD2 identical over 8 junction bases. This clonotype was obtained from a man aged 25 to 40 with type 1 diabetes. The CDR3 region: CASSQPGLDSNEQFF. The sequenced DNA: TGTGCCAGCAGCCAACCGGGACTAGATTCCAATGAGCAGTTCTTC.